The sequence of this T cell receptor (beta chain) was determined in a study of T cells after yellow fever vaccination. Across the study: Some fractions had low cell numbers, and these were prepared with SMART-Seq v4 Ultra Low Input.

Germline values: CDR1 SGDLS, CDR2 YYNGEE. Germline trimming cut 3 bases from V and 3 bases from J; bases unmatched to any gene: 8. CDR3 length: 15 residues. A 5'RACE template-switching step, the method used to make TCR cDNA, added a universal primer site and UMIs. TCRdb independently ran MiXCR on the 5' RACE reads; one entry per CDR3 protein. The table shows roughly 160,000 distinct CDR3 sequences, with about a tenth occurring only once. This clonotype has just a few counts. Its antigen is currently unknown. Study-level points and caveats: Abundant clonotypes (contaminants from the bulk population) could be present in FACS-sorted repertoires.

The clonotype originates from a man aged 18 to 30 who received the YFV17D yellow fever vaccine. This chain links TRBV9 with TRBJ1-2; 7 bases are shared with TRBD1. Sequenced material: CD8+ T cells sorted from PBMCs, taken 45 days after the yellow fever booster vaccination. DNA of the CDR3: TGTGCCAGCAGCGGACGACAGGGCGGATACTATGGCTACACCTTC. This translates into CASSGRQGGYYGYTF.